Listed here are 27 T cell receptor beta chains from one sample, sequenced in a study of control samples from healthy donors and cancer patients. The repertoire was sequenced with immunoSEQ multiplex PCR; TCRdb's copy has only in-frame clones and lacks some. This repertoire shows about 150,000 clones, approximately 88% found once; its top ten account for 4.9%. Material for sequencing was blood. These receptors came from a man under 40 in good health.

V gene TRBV21-1 combines with J gene TRBJ2-3; the table assigns TRBD2, which was not confirmed against the DNA. TRBV21-1 is shown as a pseudogene. The CDR3 length is 20 residues. The CDR3 loop reads CASSKVLSGTSGSPTDTQYF. The CDR3 DNA is TGTGCCAGCAGCAAAGTACTCTCAGGGACTAGCGGGAGTCCAACAGATACGCAGTATTTT.

The chain uses TRBV19 and TRBJ2-6; 9 nucleotides match TRBD1. Germline V gene lookup returns CDR1 LNHDA and CDR2 SQIVND (reference sequence). The V segment lost 4 bases and the J segment 0 bases; nucleotides outside the gene matches: 7. The CDR3 sequence is 18 residues long. The CDR3 spells CASSNRQGGSSGANVLTF. DNA of the CDR3: TGTGCCAGTAGTAACCGACAGGGGGGAAGCTCTGGGGCCAACGTCCTGACTTTC.

The chain couples TRBV6-5 to TRBJ1-1; D remains unclear. V was clipped by 6 bases and J by 8 bases, with 13 bases between them. This CDR3 has 12 residues. In germline, CDR1 is MNHEY, CDR2 SVGAGI. The CDR3 loop reads CASRGTVLEAFF. The CDR3 DNA is TGTGCCAGCAGGGGAACTGTACTAGAAGCTTTCTTT.

The CDR3 is CASSFGRNTEAFF. The CDR3 DNA reads as TGTGCCAGCAGCTTCGGGCGGAACACTGAAGCTTTCTTT. The rearrangement joins TRBV11-3 to TRBJ1-1, with D uncertain. Germline CDR1 SGHNT, CDR2 YENEEA. The CDR3 spans 13 residues. Trimming cost V 3 bases and J 1 base, with 6 bases left between them.

This chain connects TRBV4-3 to TRBJ2-7, with D uncertain. This CDR3 has 15 amino acids. Trimming removed 0 bases from V and 1 base from J, with 10 bases in between. The germline V gene encodes CDR1 LGHNA and CDR2 YSLEER. CDR3 nucleotide sequence: TGCGCCAGCAGCCAAGAGATGGGCGGTTCCTACGAGCAGTACTTC. Protein sequence: CASSQEMGGSYEQYF.

The rearrangement joins TRBV9 to TRBJ1-3; a possible D gene is TRBD1 (5 bases). The CDR3 sequence is 16 residues long. The V gene lost 3 bases and the J gene lost 0 bases, with 13 bases spanning the gap. The germline CDR1 and CDR2 sequences are SGDLS and YYNGEE. The CDR3 is CASSAAGRTSGNTIYF. The CDR3 DNA is TGTGCCAGCAGCGCCGCGGGGCGGACCTCTGGAAACACCATATATTTT. Combining the CDR3 with reference TRBV9 and TRBJ1-3 gives the whole variable domain DSGVTQTPKHLITATGQRVTLRCSPRSGDLSVYWYQQSLDQGLQFLIQYYNGEERAKGNILERFSAQQFPDLHSELNLSSLELGDSALYFCASSAAGRTSGNTIYFGEGSWLTVV.

Only one count was recorded for this clone. The rearrangement links TRBV9 to TRBJ2-3; D remains ambiguous. CDR3 length: 14 residues. V dropped 4 bases and J dropped 5 bases, with 14 bases sitting between them. In germline, CDR1 is SGDLS, CDR2 YYNGEE. The CDR3: CASSPAPRGDTQYF. DNA for the CDR3: TGTGCCAGCAGCCCCGCCCCCCGAGGAGATACGCAGTATTTT. Together with reference TRBV9 and TRBJ2-3, the CDR3 gives the full variable domain: DSGVTQTPKHLITATGQRVTLRCSPRSGDLSVYWYQQSLDQGLQFLIQYYNGEERAKGNILERFSAQQFPDLHSELNLSSLELGDSALYFCASSPAPRGDTQYFGPGTRLTVL.

The J gene is TRBJ2-7, the V gene TRBV11-2; D assignment may be TRBD1 or TRBD2 (6 bases each). CDR1 and CDR2 (germline): SGHAT, FQNNGV. Trimming removed 1 base at V and 9 bases at J, with 10 bases between. There are 12 residues in the CDR3. The CDR3: CASSLGGAWQYF. The CDR3 DNA reads as TGTGCCAGCAGCTTAGGGGGGGCATGGCAGTACTTC.

The chain uses TRBV5-1 and TRBJ2-1; D remains ambiguous. V was shortened by 4 bases and J by 0 bases, with 14 bases between the two germline ends. Germline assignment: CDR1 SGHRS and CDR2 YFSETQ. This CDR3 has 16 amino acids. CDR3 sequence (DNA): TGCGCCAGCAGCATCCAAGGACGGATCTCCTACAATGAGCAGTTCTTC. This translates into CASSIQGRISYNEQFF.

This clone has just a few counts. One end of the junction does not line up with germline, which may come from a read error. The genes are TRBV12-3 or TRBV12-4 and TRBJ1-5, with D uncertain. This CDR3 is 12 amino acids long. CDR3 sequence (DNA): TGTGCCAGCAGCTTAGACACCCAGCCCCAGCATTTT. This translates into CASSLDTQPQHF.

The V gene is TRBV15, the J gene TRBJ2-7; no clear D gene. Germline V gene lookup returns CDR1 LNHNV and CDR2 YYDKDF (reference sequence). The length of the CDR3 is 13 residues. The V and J ends lost 0 bases and 3 bases respectively, with 6 bases between them. Here the CDR3 reads CATSRDLGYEQYF. CDR3 DNA: TGTGCCACCAGCAGAGATTTAGGCTACGAGCAGTACTTC. Full variable domain (remainder filled in from reference TRBV15 and TRBJ2-7): DAMVIQNPRYQVTQFGKPVTLSCSQTLNHNVMYWYQQKSSQAPKLLFHYYDKDFNNEADTPDNFQSRRPNTSFCFLDIRSPGLGDTAMYLCATSRDLGYEQYFGPGTRLTVT.

This chain uses TRBV9 with TRBJ2-1; perhaps TRBD1 as D (6 bases). Trimming removed 3 bases from V and 0 bases from J, with 13 bases in between. Germline CDR1 is SGDLS and CDR2 is YYNGEE. The CDR3 runs to 16 residues. The DNA of the CDR3 is TGTGCCAGCAGCGCTGAAACAGGGAGCTCCTACAATGAGCAGTTCTTC. Translating gives CASSAETGSSYNEQFF.

The chain is built from TRBV7-2 and TRBJ1-5; D is ambiguous. The CDR3 loop spans 15 amino acids. CDR1 is SGHTA and CDR2 is FQGNSA in the germline V gene. The V and J ends lost 3 bases and 3 bases respectively, with 12 bases between them. In DNA, the CDR3 is TGTGCCAGCAGCTTCCTTGCCAGAGCCAATCAGCCCCAGCATTTT. Translating gives CASSFLARANQPQHF.

V is TRBV7-8 and J is TRBJ2-7; the D is unclear. The CDR3 is 15 residues long. In germline, CDR1 is SGHVS, CDR2 FQNEAQ. The V end was cut by 3 bases, the J end by 4 bases, with 16 bases between. This CDR3 reads CASSLARTPLYEQYF. CDR3 coding DNA: TGTGCCAGCAGCTTGGCCAGGACCCCTCTTTACGAGCAGTACTTC.

The chain is built from TRBV29-1 and TRBJ1-1; the D is unclear. The CDR3 totals 12 residues. V was shortened by 6 bases and J by 1 base, with 9 bases between the two germline ends. Per germline, CDR1 SQVTM and CDR2 ANQGSEA. The CDR3 region has the DNA TGCAGCGTACCGACCCGGAACACTGAAGCTTTCTTT. It specifies CSVPTRNTEAFF.

CDR3 residues: CAIGEGASYEQYF. For the CDR3, the DNA is TGTGCCATCGGGGAGGGTGCCTCCTACGAGCAGTACTTC. The rearrangement links TRBV10-3 to TRBJ2-7; TRBD2 agrees at 7 bases. After removal of 8 bases from V and 0 bases from J, the junction contained 4 bases not matched to a gene. The CDR3 has 13 amino acids. Germline V gene sequence: CDR1 ENHRY, CDR2 SYGVKD.

The sample holds one count of this clone. The V and J genes are TRBV30 and TRBJ1-4, with D maybe TRBD1 (5 bases). The CDR3 runs to 15 residues. Germline-derived CDR1 and CDR2 are GTSNPN and SVGIG (reference sequence). Trimming cost V 2 bases and J 0 bases, with 10 bases left between them. CDR3 nucleotide sequence: TGTGCCTGGAGTAACCTACAGGCAACTAATGAAAAACTGTTTTTT. It encodes CAWSNLQATNEKLFF.

This clone turned up a few times. The chain recombines TRBV14 with TRBJ1-6; the match to TRBD1 covers 8 bases. Losses at the gene ends were 10 bases for V and 9 bases for J; bases not matched to a gene: 8. The CDR3 loop spans 13 amino acids. Germline loops: CDR1 SGHDN, CDR2 FVKESK. CDR3 nucleotide sequence: TGTGCCACATCCTCAGGGGGCGGTTCACCCCTCCACTTT. This translates into CATSSGGGSPLHF.

The chain employs TRBV7-9 and TRBJ1-3; no definite D call. Germline V CDR1 and CDR2: SEHNR, FQNEAQ (reference sequence). The length of the CDR3 is 12 residues. Trimming stripped 4 bases from V and 2 bases from J, with 3 bases between. The CDR3 reads CASSSAGNTIYF. CDR3 coding DNA: TGTGCCAGCAGCTCCGCTGGAAACACCATATATTTT. The whole variable domain, filled in from reference TRBV7-9 and TRBJ1-3, reads DTGVSQNPRHKITKRGQNVTFRCDPISEHNRLYWYRQTLGQGPEFLTYFQNEAQLEKSRLLSDRFSAERPKGSFSTLEIQRTEQGDSAMYLCASSSAGNTIYFGEGSWLTVV.

V and J are TRBV24-1 and TRBJ2-1; weak D call: TRBD2 (7 bases). This CDR3 contains 17 residues. The germline gives CDR1 KGHDR, CDR2 SFDVKD. V lost 4 bases to trimming and J lost 3 bases, with 18 bases between them. The CDR3 spells CATSDPYREGGYNEQFF. The CDR3 coding sequence is TGTGCCACCAGTGACCCTTACAGGGAGGGAGGCTACAATGAGCAGTTCTTC.

V gene TRBV19 combines with J gene TRBJ1-6; no reliable D call. Per germline, CDR1 LNHDA and CDR2 SQIVND (reference sequence). V was pared by 1 base and J by 12 bases, with 10 bases between. The CDR3 extends over 13 amino acids. The CDR3 DNA follows: TGTGCCAGTAGTATAGCCCAAAAGCGACCCCTCCACTTT. This codes for CASSIAQKRPLHF.

The chain employs TRBV5-4 and TRBJ2-4, with 8 bases matching TRBD1. With V trimmed by 0 bases and J by 6 bases, 5 bases remained unmatched. CDR3 size: 15 residues. Germline-derived CDR1 and CDR2 are SGHNT and YYREEE (reference sequence). The CDR3 protein is CASSLARTGSNIQYF. The CDR3 bases are TGTGCCAGCAGCTTGGCTCGGACAGGGTCAAACATTCAGTACTTC. Filled out from reference TRBV5-4 and TRBJ2-4, the complete variable domain reads ETGVTQSPTHLIKTRGQQVTLRCSSQSGHNTVSWYQQALGQGPQFIFQYYREEENGRGNFPPRFSGLQFPNYSSELNVNALELDDSALYLCASSLARTGSNIQYFGAGTRLSVL.

The chain employs TRBV18 and TRBJ2-3; a weak D match, TRBD1 (5 bases). Germline CDR1 KGHSH, CDR2 LQKENI. V was clipped by 6 bases and J by 5 bases, with 21 bases between them. This CDR3 contains 16 residues. CDR3 bases: TGTGCCAGCTCCCGAGGAGCAGCTGGGGCTGGAGATACGCAGTATTTT. It translates to CASSRGAAGAGDTQYF. Full variable domain (rest looked up from reference TRBV18 and TRBJ2-3): NAGVMQNPRHLVRRRGQEARLRCSPMKGHSHVYWYRQLPEEGLKFMVYLQKENIIDESGMPKERFSAEFPKEGPSILRIQQVVRGDSAAYFCASSRGAAGAGDTQYFGPGTRLTVL.

This sequence joins TRBV13 and TRBJ2-5; 8 nucleotides line up with TRBD1. The germline V gene encodes CDR1 PRHDT and CDR2 FYEKMQ (reference sequence). The CDR3 runs 14 residues. The trim removed 5 bases at V and 9 bases at J, leaving 11 bases unmatched. In nucleotides, the CDR3 is TGTGCCAGCAGCCCCCGGGACAGGCCAAGGCCCCAGTACTTC. It codes for CASSPRDRPRPQYF.

The rearrangement links TRBV19 to TRBJ2-1; D is unresolved. Germline V gene lookup returns CDR1 LNHDA and CDR2 SQIVND (reference sequence). V shed 5 bases and J shed 0 bases, with 8 bases lying between them. CDR3 length: 14 residues. CDR3 nucleotide sequence: TGTGCCAGTAGTTGGGTGAGCTCCTACAATGAGCAGTTCTTC. Amino acids: CASSWVSSYNEQFF.

The chain joins TRBV5-4 to TRBJ2-5; 11 bases align to TRBD1. The CDR3 runs 14 residues. From germline, CDR1 is SGHNT and CDR2 YYREEE (reference sequence). Trimming at V came to 4 bases and at J to 4 bases, leaving 3 bases not matched to a gene. CDR3 bases: TGTGCCAGCAGCACGGACAGGGGGCGAGAGACCCAGTACTTC. It encodes CASSTDRGRETQYF.

This clone occurred a few times. CDR3 sequence: CASSLTSGPPQPQHF. The CDR3 nucleotides read TGCGCCAGCAGCTTGACCTCAGGGCCCCCTCAGCCCCAGCATTTT. The chain is built from TRBV5-1 and TRBJ1-5, with D perhaps TRBD1 (5 bases). Trimming took 1 base from V and 6 from J, leaving 14 bases between them. The CDR3 has 15 amino acids. Germline lookup yields CDR1 SGHRS and CDR2 YFSETQ.